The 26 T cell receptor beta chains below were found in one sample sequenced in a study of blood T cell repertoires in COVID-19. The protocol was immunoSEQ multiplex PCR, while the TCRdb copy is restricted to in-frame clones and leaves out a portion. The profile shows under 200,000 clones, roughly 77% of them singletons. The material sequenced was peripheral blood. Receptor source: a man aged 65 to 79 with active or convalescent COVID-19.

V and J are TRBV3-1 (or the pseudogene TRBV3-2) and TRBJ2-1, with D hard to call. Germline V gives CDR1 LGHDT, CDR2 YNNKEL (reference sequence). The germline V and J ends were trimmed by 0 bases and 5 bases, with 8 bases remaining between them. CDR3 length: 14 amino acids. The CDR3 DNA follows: TGTGCCAGCAGCCAAGAGCTAGGTAACAATGAGCAGTTCTTC. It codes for CASSQELGNNEQFF.

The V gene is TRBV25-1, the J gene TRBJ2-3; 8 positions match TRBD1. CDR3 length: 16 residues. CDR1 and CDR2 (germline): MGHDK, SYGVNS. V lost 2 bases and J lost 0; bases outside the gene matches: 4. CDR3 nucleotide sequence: TGTGCCAGCAGTGAAAGGACAGGGTCTAGCACAGATACGCAGTATTTT. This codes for CASSERTGSSTDTQYF.

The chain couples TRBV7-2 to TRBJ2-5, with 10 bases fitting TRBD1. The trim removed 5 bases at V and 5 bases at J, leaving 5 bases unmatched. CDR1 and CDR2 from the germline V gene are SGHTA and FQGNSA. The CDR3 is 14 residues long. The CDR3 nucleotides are TGTGCCAGCAGCGCGACAGGGGGCGGCGAGACCCAGTACTTC. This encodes CASSATGGGETQYF. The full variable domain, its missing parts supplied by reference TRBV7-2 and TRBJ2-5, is GAGVSQSPSNKVTEKGKDVELRCDPISGHTALYWYRQSLGQGLEFLIYFQGNSAPDKSGLPSDRFSAERTGGSVSTLTIQRTQQEDSAVYLCASSATGGGETQYFGPGTRLLVL.

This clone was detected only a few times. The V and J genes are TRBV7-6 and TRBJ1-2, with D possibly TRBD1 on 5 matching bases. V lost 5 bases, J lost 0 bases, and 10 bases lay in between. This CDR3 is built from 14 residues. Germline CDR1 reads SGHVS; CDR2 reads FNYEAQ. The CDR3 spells CASSPDSSNYGYTF. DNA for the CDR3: TGTGCCAGCAGCCCCGACAGTTCTAACTATGGCTACACCTTC.

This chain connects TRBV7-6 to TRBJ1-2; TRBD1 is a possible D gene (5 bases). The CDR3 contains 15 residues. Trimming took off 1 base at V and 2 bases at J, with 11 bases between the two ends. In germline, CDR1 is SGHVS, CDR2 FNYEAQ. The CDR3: CASSLGAGPNYGYTF. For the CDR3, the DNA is TGTGCCAGCAGCTTAGGGGCGGGACCGAACTATGGCTACACCTTC.

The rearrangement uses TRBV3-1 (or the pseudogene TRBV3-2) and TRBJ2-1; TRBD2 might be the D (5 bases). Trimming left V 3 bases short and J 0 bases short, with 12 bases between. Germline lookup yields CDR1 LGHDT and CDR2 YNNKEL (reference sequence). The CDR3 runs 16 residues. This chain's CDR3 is CASSQDWLSSYNEQFF. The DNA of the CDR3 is TGTGCCAGCAGCCAGGACTGGCTAAGCTCCTACAATGAGCAGTTCTTC.

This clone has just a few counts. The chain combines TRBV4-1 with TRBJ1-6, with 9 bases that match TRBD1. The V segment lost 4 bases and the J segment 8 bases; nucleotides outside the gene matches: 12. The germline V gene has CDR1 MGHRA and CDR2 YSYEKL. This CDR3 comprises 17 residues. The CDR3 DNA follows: TGCGCCAGCAGCCCGTCGCCGACAGGGGGAAGTGATTCACCCCTCCACTTT. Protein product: CASSPSPTGGSDSPLHF.

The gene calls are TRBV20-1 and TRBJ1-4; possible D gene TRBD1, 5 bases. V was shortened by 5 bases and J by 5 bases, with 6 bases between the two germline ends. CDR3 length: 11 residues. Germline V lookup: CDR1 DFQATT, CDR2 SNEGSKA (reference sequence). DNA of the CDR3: TGCAGTGCTCAGGGCAATGAAAAACTGTTTTTT. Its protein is CSAQGNEKLFF.

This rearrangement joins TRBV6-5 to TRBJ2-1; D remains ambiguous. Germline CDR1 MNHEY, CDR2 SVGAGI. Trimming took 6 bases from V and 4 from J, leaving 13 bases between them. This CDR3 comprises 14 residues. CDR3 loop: CASSPWLLYNEQFF. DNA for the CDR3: TGTGCCAGCAGCCCGTGGCTTTTGTACAATGAGCAGTTCTTC.

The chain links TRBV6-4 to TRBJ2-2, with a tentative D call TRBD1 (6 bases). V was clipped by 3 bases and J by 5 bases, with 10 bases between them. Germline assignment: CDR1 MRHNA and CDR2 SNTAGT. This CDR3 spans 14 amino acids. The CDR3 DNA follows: TGTGCCAGCAGTGAAGGACAGCATACCGGGGAGCTGTTTTTT. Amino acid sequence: CASSEGQHTGELFF.

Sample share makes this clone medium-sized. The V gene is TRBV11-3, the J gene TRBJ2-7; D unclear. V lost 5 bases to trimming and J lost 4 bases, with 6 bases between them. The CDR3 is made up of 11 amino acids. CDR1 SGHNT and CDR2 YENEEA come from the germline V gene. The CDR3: CASSPRYEQYF. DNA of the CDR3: TGTGCCAGCAGCCCGAGGTACGAGCAGTACTTC.

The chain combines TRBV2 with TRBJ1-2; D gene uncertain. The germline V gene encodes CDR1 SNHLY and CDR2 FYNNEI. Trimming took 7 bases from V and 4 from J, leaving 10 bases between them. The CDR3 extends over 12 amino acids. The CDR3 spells CASTEGGYGYTF. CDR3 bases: TGTGCCAGCACGGAGGGTGGCTATGGCTACACCTTC. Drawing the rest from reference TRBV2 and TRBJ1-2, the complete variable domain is EPEVTQTPSHQVTQMGQEVILRCVPISNHLYFYWYRQILGQKVEFLVSFYNNEISEKSEIFDDQFSVERPDGSNFTLKIRSTKLEDSAMYFCASTEGGYGYTFGSGTRLTVV.

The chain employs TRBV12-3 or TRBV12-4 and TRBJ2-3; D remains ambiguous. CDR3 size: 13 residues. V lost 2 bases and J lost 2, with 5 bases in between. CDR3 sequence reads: CASSLSVTDTQYF. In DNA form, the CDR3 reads TGTGCCAGCAGTTTATCGGTCACAGATACGCAGTATTTT.

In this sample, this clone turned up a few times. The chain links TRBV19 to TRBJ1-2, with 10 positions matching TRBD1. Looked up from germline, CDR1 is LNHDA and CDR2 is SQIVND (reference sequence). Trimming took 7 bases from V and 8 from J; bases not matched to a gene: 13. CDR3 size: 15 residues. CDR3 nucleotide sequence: TGTGCCAGTACCCCAAATCCGGGACAGGGGAACGGCTACACCTTC. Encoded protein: CASTPNPGQGNGYTF.

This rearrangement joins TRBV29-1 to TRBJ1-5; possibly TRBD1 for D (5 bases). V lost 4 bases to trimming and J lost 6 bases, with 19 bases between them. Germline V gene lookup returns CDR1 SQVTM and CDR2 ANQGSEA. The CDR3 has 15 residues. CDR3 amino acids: CSVVEQGVIGQPQHF. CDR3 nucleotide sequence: TGCAGCGTTGTCGAGCAGGGTGTAATCGGTCAGCCCCAGCATTTT.

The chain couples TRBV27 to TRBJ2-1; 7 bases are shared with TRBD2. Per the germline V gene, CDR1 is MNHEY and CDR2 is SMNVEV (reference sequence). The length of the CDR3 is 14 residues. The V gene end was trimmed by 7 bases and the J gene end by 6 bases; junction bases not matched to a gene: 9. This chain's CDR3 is CASTLSGEANEQFF. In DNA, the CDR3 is TGTGCCAGCACGCTGAGCGGGGAAGCCAATGAGCAGTTCTTC.

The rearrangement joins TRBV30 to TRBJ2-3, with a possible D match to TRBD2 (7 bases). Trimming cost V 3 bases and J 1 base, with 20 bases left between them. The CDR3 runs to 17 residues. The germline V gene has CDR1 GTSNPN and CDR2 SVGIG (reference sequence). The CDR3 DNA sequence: TGTGCCTGGAGCTCTCATTGGGGGGGGCTTGGCACAGATACGCAGTATTTT. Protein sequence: CAWSSHWGGLGTDTQYF. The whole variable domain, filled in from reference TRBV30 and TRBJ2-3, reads SQTIHQWPATLVQPVGSPLSLECTVEGTSNPNLYWYRQAAGRGLQLLFYSVGIGQISSEVPQNLSASRPQDRQFILSSKKLLLSDSGFYLCAWSSHWGGLGTDTQYFGPGTRLTVL.

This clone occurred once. CDR3 sequence: CASSWGLNYGYTF. CDR3 nucleotides: TGTGCCAGCAGTTGGGGACTTAACTATGGCTACACCTTC. The chain joins TRBV5-8 to TRBJ1-2, with D possibly being TRBD1 (5 bases). The V end lost 5 bases, the J end lost 1 base, and 9 bases lay between the germline ends. Germline-derived CDR1 and CDR2 are SGHTS and YDEGEE. The CDR3 spans 13 residues.

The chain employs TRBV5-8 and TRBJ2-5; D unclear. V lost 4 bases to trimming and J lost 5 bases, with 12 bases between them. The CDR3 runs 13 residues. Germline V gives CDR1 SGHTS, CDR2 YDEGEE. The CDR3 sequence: CASSTPGRETQYF. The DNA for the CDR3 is TGTGCCAGCAGCACCCCGGGTAGGGAGACCCAGTACTTC.

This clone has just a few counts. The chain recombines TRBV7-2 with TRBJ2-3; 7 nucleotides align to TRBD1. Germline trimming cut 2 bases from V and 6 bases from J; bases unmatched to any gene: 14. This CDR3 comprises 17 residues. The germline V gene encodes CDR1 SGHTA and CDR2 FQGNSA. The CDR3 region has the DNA TGTGCCAGCAGCTTACAGGACTTTTTAGGGGGCTACGATACGCAGTATTTT. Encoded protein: CASSLQDFLGGYDTQYF.

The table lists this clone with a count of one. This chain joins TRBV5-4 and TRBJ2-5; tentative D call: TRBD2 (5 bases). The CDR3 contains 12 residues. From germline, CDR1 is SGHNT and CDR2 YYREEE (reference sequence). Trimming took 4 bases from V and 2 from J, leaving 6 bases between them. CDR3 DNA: TGTGCCAGCAGCCGGACTCAAGAGACCCAGTACTTC. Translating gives CASSRTQETQYF.

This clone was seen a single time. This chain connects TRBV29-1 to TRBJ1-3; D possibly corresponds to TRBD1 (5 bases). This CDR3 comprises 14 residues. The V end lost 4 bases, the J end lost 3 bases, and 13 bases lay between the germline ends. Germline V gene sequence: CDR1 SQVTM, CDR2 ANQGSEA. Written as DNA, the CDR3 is TGCAGCGTTGTCCCTGGGGGGGGTGGAAACACCATATATTTT. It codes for CSVVPGGGGNTIYF.

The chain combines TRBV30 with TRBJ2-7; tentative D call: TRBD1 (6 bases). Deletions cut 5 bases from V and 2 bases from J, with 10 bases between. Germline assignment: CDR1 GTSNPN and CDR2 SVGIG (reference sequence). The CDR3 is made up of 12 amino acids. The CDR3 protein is CAWAGEPYEQYF. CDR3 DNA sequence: TGTGCCTGGGCAGGGGAACCCTACGAGCAGTACTTC.

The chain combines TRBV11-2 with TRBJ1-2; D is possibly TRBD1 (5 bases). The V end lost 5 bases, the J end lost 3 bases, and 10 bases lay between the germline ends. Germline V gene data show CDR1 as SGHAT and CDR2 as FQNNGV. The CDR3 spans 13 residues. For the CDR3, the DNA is TGTGCCAGCAGCCTGGGGGGTGACTATGGCTACACCTTC. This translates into CASSLGGDYGYTF.

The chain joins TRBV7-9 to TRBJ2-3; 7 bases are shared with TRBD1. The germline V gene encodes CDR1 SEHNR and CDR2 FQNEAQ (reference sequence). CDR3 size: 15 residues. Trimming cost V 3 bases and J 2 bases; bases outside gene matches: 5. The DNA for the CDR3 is TGTGCCAGCAGCTTCAGAGGGGGCTTCACAGATACGCAGTATTTT. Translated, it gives CASSFRGGFTDTQYF.

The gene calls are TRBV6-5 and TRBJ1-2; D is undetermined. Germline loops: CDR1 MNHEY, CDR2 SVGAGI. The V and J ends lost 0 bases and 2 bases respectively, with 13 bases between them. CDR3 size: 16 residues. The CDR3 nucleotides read TGTGCCAGCAGTTACTCGAGGGAGGGCCCCAACTATGGCTACACCTTC. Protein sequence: CASSYSREGPNYGYTF.